The source of this TCR beta chain is a study of regulatory T cells in long-lasting Graves disease. With iRepertoire HTBI primers and Arm-PCR of CDR3 regions, TCR beta libraries were built. TCRdb re-called the multiplex PCR reads with MiXCR, one entry per CDR3 protein. Counted here are 430,000 or so distinct CDR3 sequences, over 20% occurring once; the ten biggest clones make up around 15%. This clonotype was recorded at least ten times. The sample's time point: persistent/refractory GD, antithyroid drugs over 5 years with positive TRAb. Following extraction of RNA from PBMCs, that RNA was used to make the TCR library. Under American Thyroid Association guidelines, Graves' disease was diagnosed. Roughly 9.9-milliliter peripheral blood samples went into EDTA tubes. CDR1 and CDR2 (germline): MDHEN, SYDVKM. This CDR3 has 14 residues. With 2 bases removed from V and 0 bases from J, the gap between germline ends came to 2 bases.

The source material was peripheral blood mononuclear cells (PBMCs), sampled when the disease was refractory, from a patient treated with antithyroid drugs. The origin of this receptor is a female donor with Graves disease. V is TRBV28 and J is TRBJ2-6; D is unclear. Here the CDR3 reads CASSLSSGANVLTF. DNA for the CDR3: TGTGCCAGCAGTTTAAGCTCTGGGGCCAACGTCCTGACTTTC. Full variable domain (rest looked up from reference TRBV28 and TRBJ2-6): DVKVTQSSRYLVKRTGEKVFLECVQDMDHENMFWYRQDPGLGLRLIYFSYDVKMKEKGDIPEGYSVSREKKERFSLILESASTNQTSMYLCASSLSSGANVLTFGAGSRLTVL.